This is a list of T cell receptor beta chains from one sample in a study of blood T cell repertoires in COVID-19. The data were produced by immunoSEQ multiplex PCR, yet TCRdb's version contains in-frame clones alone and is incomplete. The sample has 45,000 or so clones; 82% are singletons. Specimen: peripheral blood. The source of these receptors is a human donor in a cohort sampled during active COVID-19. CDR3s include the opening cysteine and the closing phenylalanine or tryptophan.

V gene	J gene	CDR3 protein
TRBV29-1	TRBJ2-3	CSVESLSADTQYF
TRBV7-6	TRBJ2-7	CASSQGGYEQYF
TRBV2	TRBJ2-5	CASTGSRWAETQYF
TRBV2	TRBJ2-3	CASSAGDTQYF
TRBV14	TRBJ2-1	CASSQGLFWREEVDEQFF
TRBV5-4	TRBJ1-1	CASAQRAGLNTEAFF
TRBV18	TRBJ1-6	CASSPLQGAGSPLHF
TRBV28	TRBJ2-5	CASSINTGFQETQYF
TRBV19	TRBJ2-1	CASTPGQRSYNEQFF
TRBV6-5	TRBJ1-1	CASSGGNMNTEAFF
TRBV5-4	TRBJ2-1	CASRDGTSIEQFF
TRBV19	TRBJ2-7	CASSSKTSGRGQATDEQYF
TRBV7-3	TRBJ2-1	CASSWGTSGNEQFF
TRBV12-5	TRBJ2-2	CASGLANTGELFF
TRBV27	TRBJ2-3	CASSDLGTSGSHGTQYF
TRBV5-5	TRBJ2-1	CASSLARERKAYNEQFF
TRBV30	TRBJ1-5	CAWGRSDNQPQHF
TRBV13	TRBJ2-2	CASSLGPGELFF
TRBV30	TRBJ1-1	CAWSVDGGAAFF
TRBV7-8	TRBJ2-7	CASSLASGRYEQYF
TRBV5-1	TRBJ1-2	CASSVRQGPYGYTF
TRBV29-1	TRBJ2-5	CSVDGGQETQYF
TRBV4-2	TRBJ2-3	CASSQVLAEGTQYF
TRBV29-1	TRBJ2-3	CSVKSTGAGSDTQYF
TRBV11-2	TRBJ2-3	CASSLDNRAADTQYF
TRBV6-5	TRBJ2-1	CASITEERTYNEQFF
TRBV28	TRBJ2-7	CASRTGEGYEQYF
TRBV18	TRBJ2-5	CASSEFRETQYF
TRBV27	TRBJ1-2	CASSLLQGENYGYTF
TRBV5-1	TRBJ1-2	CASREGGVYGYTF
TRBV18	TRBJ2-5	CASSPPGQSKETQYF
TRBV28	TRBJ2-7	CASSVPLLAGTTYEQYF
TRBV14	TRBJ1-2	CASSHDRGSGYGYTF
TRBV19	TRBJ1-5	CATDRGHQPQHF
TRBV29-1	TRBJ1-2	CSVRRGVGYGYTF
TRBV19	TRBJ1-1	CASSSDWGQQAFF
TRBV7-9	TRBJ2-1	CASSLARALTSGSYNEQFF
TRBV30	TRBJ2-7	CAWSLGGAYEQYF
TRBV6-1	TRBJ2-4	CASSEFTSGRKKNIQYF
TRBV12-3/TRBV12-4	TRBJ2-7	CASSWGQGYEQYF
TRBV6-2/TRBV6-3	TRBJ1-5	CASSYPWTGRSNQPQHF
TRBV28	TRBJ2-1	CASNQPGLPNEQFF
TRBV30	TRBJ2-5	CAWSARETQYF
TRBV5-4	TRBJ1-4	CASSRSAGTGDNEKLFF
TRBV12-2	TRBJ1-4	CASRFGRATNEKLFF
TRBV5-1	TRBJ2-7	CASSLVWGGYEQYF
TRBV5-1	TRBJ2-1	CASSLVLANYNEQFF
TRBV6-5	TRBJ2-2	CASSQFRENGELFF
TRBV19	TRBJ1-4	CATSVSGANEKLFF
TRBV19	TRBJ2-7	CASSPSLDTYEQYF
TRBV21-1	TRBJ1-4	CASSKPKLTGTANEKLFF
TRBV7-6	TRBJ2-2	CASSLFQGRTGELFF
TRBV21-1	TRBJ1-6	CASSKAHRGQPLEASPLHF
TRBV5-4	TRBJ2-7	CASSLSQGGHEQYF
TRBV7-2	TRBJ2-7	CASSLGGAPYEQYF
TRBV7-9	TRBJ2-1	CASSQTTSGSSNEQFF
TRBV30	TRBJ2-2	CAWSVVSSGELFF
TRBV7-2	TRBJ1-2	CASSLGHAYGYTF
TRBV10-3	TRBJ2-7	CAISGGVAYEQYF
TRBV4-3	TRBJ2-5	CASSQGTSEGETQYF